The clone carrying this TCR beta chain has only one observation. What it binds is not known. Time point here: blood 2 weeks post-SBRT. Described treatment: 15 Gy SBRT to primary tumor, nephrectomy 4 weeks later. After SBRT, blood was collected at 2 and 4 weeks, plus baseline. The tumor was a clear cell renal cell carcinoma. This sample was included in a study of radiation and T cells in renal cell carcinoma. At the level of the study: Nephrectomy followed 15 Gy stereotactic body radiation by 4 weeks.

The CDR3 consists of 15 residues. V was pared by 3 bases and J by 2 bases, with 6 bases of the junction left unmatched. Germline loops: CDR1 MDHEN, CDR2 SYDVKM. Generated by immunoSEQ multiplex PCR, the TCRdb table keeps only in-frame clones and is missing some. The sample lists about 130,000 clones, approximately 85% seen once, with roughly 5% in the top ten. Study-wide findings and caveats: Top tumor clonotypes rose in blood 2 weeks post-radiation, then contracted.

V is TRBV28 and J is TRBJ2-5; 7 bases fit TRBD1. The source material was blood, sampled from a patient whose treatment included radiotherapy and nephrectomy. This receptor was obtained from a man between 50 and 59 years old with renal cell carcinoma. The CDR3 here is CASSFGTVRQETQYF. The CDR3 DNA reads TGTGCCAGCAGTTTCGGGACAGTCCGGCAAGAGACCCAGTACTTC.